This entry is about one T cell receptor (beta chain). All enrollees were about 18 to 95 years old and from approximately 25 US areas. All recovered Cohort 3 donors got two negative PCRs, got clearance, or saw symptom resolution. The V segment lost 3 bases and the J segment 6 bases; nucleotides outside the gene matches: 5. The CDR3 totals 16 residues. Germline CDR1 is LNHDA and CDR2 is SQIVND (reference sequence). The sample originates from a study of blood T cell repertoires in COVID-19. Original analysis: Counts of nucleated cells, estimated from reference gene primer amplification, were obtained. Some clones are missing from TCRdb's copy, which holds only in-frame ones; the method was immunoSEQ multiplex PCR. V and J calls and clone size follow that table, whereas D and trimming were derived from the DNA. This table has 150,000 or so clones, approximately 88% appearing once.

The chain couples TRBV19 to TRBJ1-6, with TRBD1 identical over 10 bases. The sequenced sample consisted of PBMCs or T cells enriched from blood (not recorded which). This TCR was recovered from a woman aged 55-70 years who had recovered from COVID-19. CDR3 nucleotide sequence: TGTGCCAGTAGTATTGCCGGGACAGGGGTTAATTCACCCCTCCACTTT. Its translation is CASSIAGTGVNSPLHF.